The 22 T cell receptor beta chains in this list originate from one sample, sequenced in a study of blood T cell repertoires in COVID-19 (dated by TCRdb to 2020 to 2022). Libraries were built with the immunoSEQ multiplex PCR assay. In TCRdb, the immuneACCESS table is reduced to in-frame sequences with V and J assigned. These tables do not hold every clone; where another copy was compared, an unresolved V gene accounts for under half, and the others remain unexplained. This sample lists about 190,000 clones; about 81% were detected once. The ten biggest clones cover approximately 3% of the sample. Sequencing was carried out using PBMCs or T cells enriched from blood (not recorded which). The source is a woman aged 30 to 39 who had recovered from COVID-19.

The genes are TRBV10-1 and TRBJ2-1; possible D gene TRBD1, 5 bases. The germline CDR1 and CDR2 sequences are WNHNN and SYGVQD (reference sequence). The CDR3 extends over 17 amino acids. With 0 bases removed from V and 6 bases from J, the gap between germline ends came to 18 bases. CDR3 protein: CASSESLGQGIGNEQFF. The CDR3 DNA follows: TGCGCCAGCAGTGAGTCCTTAGGGCAGGGTATAGGCAATGAGCAGTTCTTC.

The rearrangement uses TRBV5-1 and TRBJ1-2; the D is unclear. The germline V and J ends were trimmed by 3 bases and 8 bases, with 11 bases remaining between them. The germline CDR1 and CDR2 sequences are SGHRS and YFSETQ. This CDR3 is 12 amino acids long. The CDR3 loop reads CASSSRGSGYTF. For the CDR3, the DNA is TGCGCCAGCAGCTCTCGGGGTTCAGGCTACACCTTC.

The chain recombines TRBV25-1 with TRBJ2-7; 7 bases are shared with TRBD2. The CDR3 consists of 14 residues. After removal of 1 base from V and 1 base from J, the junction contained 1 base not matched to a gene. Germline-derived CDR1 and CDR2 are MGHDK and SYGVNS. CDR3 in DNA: TGTGCCAGCAGTGAATGGACTAGTTCCTACGAGCAGTACTTC. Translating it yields CASSEWTSSYEQYF.

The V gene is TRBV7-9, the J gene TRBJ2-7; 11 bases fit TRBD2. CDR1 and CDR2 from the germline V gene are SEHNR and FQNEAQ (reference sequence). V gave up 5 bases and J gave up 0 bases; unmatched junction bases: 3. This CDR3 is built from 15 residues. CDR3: CASSLTSGASYEQYF. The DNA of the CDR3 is TGTGCCAGCAGCCTGACTAGCGGGGCCTCCTACGAGCAGTACTTC.

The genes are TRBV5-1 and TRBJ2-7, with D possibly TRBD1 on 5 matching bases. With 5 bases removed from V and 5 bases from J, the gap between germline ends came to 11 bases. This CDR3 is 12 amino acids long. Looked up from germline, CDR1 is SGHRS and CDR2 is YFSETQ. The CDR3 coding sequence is TGCGCCAGCAGACTGGCAGGGAACGAGCAGTACTTC. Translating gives CASRLAGNEQYF. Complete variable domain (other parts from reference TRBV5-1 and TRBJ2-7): KAGVTQTPRYLIKTRGQQVTLSCSPISGHRSVSWYQQTPGQGLQFLFEYFSETQRNKGNFPGRFSGRQFSNSRSEMNVSTLELGDSALYLCASRLAGNEQYFGPGTRLTVT.

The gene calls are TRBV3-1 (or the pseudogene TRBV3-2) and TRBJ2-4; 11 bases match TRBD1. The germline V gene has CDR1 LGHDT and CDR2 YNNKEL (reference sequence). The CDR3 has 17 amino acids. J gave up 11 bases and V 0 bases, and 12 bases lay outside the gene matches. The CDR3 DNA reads TGTGCCAGCAGCCAAGACCCGTGGACAGGGGGCCGGTTCGTTCAGTACTTC. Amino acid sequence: CASSQDPWTGGRFVQYF.

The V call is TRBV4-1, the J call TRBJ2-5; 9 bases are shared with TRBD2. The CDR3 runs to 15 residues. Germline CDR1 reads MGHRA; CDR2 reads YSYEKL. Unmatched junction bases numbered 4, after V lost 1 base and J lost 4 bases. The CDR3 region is CASSQALAGPETQYF. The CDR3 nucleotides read TGCGCCAGCAGCCAAGCGCTAGCGGGGCCAGAGACCCAGTACTTC.

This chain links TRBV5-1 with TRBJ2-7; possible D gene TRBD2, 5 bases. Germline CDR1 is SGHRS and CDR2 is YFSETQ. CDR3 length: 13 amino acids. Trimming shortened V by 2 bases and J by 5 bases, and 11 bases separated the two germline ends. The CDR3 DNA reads TGCGCCAGCAGCTTTGGCGGGTGGGACGAGCAGTACTTC. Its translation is CASSFGGWDEQYF.

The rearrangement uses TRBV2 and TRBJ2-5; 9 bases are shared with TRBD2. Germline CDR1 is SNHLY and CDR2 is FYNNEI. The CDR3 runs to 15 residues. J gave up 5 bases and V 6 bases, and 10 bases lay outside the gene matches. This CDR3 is CASRGGRALTETQYF. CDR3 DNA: TGTGCCAGCAGGGGCGGGAGGGCCCTAACGGAGACCCAGTACTTC.

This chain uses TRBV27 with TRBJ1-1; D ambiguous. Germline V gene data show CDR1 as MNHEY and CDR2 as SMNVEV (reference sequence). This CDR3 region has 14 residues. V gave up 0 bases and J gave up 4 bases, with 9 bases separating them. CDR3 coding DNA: TGTGCCAGCAGTTTATCATGGCGGTTCACTGAAGCTTTCTTT. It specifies CASSLSWRFTEAFF.

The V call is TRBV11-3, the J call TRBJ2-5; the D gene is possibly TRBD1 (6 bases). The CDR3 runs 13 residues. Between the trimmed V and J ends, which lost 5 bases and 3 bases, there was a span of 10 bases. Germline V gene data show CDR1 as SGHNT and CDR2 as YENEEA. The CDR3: CASSPPGEETQYF. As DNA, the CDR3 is TGTGCCAGCAGCCCCCCAGGGGAAGAGACCCAGTACTTC.

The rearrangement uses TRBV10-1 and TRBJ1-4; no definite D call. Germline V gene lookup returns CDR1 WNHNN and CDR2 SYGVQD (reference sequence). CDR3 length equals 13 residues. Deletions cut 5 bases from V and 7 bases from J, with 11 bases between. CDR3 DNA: TGCGCCAGCAGTCACCTTGCTAGTGAAAAACTGTTTTTT. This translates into CASSHLASEKLFF.

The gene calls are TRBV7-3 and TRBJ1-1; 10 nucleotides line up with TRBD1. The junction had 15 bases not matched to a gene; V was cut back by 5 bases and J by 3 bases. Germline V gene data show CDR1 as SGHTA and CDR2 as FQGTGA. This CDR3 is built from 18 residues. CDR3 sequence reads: CASSPKRRTGGLDTEAFF. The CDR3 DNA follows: TGTGCCAGCAGCCCGAAGCGCCGGACAGGGGGTTTGGACACTGAAGCTTTCTTT.

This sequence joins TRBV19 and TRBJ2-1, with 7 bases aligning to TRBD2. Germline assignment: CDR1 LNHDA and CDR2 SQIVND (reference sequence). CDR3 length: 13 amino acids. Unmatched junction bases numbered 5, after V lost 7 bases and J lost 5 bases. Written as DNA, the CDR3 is TGTGCCAGTAAATTCGCGGGAGACAATGAGCAGTTCTTC. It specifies CASKFAGDNEQFF.

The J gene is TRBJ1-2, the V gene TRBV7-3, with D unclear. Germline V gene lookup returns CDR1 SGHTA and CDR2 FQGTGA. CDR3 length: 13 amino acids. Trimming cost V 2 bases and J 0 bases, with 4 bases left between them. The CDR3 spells CASSLSANYGYTF. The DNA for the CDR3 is TGTGCCAGCAGCTTATCGGCTAACTATGGCTACACCTTC. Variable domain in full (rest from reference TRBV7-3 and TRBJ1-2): GAGVSQTPSNKVTEKGKYVELRCDPISGHTALYWYRQSLGQGPEFLIYFQGTGAADDSGLPNDRFFAVRPEGSVSTLKIQRTERGDSAVYLCASSLSANYGYTFGSGTRLTVV.

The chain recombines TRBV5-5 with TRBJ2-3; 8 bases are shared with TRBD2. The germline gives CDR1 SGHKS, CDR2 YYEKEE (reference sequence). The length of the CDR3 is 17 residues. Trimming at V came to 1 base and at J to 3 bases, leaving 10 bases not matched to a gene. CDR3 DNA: TGTGCCAGCAGCTTGAACATTGGGACTAGTGTAACAGATACGCAGTATTTT. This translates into CASSLNIGTSVTDTQYF.

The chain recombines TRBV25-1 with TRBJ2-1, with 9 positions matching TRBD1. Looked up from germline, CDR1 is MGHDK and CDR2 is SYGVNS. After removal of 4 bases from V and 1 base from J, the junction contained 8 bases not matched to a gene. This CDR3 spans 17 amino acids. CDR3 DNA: TGTGCCAGCAGTGGGTCTCCGGGACAGGGTTCCTACAATGAGCAGTTCTTC. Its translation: CASSGSPGQGSYNEQFF. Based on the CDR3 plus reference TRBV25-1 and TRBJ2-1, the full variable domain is EADIYQTPRYLVIGTGKKITLECSQTMGHDKMYWYQQDPGMELHLIHYSYGVNSTEKGDLSSESTVSRIRTEHFPLTLESARPSHTSQYLCASSGSPGQGSYNEQFFGPGTRLTVL.

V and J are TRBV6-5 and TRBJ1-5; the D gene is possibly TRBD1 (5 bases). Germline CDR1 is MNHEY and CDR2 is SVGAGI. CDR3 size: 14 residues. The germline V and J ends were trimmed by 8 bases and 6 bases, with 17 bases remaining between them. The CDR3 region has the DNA TGTGCCAGCTCCGGGGGGGAAAATATTCAGCCCCAGCATTTT. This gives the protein CASSGGENIQPQHF.

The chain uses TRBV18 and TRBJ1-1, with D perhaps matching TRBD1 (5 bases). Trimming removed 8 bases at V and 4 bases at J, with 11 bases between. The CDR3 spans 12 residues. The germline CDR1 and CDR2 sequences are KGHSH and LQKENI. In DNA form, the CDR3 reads TGTGCCAGCGCCCGGGGGGTCACTGAAGCTTTCTTT. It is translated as CASARGVTEAFF. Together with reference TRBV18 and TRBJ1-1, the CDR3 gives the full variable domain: NAGVMQNPRHLVRRRGQEARLRCSPMKGHSHVYWYRQLPEEGLKFMVYLQKENIIDESGMPKERFSAEFPKEGPSILRIQQVVRGDSAAYFCASARGVTEAFFGQGTRLTVV.

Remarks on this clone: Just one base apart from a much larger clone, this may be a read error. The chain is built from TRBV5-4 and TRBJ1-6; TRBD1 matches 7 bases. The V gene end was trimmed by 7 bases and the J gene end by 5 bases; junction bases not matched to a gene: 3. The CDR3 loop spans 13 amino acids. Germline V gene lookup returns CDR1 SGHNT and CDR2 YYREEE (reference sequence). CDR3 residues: CASRDRDNSPLHF. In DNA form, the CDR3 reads TGTGCCAGCCGGGACAGAGATAATTCACCCCTCCACTTT.

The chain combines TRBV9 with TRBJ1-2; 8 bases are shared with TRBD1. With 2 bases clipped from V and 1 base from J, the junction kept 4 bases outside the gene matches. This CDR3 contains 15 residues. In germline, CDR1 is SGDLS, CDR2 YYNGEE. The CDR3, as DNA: TGTGCCAGCAGCGTTGGGACAGGACATAACTATGGCTACACCTTC. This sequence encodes CASSVGTGHNYGYTF.

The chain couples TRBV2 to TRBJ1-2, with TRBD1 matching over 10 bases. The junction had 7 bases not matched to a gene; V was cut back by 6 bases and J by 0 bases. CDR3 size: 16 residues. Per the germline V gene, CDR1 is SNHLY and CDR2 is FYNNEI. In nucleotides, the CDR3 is TGTGCCAGCAGCGACAGGGGGCGTTATTCTAACTATGGCTACACCTTC. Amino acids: CASSDRGRYSNYGYTF. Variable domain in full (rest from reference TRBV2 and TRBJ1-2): EPEVTQTPSHQVTQMGQEVILRCVPISNHLYFYWYRQILGQKVEFLVSFYNNEISEKSEIFDDQFSVERPDGSNFTLKIRSTKLEDSAMYFCASSDRGRYSNYGYTFGSGTRLTVV.